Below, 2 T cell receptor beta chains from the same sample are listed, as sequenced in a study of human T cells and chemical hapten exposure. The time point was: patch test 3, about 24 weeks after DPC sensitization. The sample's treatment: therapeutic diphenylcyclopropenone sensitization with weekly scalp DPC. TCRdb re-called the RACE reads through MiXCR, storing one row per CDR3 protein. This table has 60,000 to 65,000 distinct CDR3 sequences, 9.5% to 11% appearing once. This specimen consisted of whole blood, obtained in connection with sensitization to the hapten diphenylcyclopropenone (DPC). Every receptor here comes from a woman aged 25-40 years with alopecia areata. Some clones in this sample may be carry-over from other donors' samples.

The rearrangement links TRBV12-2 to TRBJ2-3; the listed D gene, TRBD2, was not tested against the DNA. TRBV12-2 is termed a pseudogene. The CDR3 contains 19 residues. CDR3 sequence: CASRASNGTTTSSTDTQYF. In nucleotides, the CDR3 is TGTGCAAGTCGCGCGTCTAACGGGACTACTACTTCTAGCACAGATACGCAGTATTTT.

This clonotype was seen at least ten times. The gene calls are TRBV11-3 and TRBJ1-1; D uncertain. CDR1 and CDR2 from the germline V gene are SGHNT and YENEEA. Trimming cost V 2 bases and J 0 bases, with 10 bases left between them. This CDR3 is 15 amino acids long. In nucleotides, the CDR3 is TGTGCCAGCAGCTTATTCGGCCGAATGAACACTGAAGCTTTCTTT. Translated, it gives CASSLFGRMNTEAFF.